This record covers a single TCR beta chain. Within 2 weeks of study entry, exposed participants had contacted a PCR-confirmed or clinician-diagnosed COVID-19 case. These data come from a study of blood T cell repertoires in COVID-19. In the original analysis: From reference gene primer amplification, estimates of nucleated cell counts were derived. The table came from immunoSEQ multiplex PCR; TCRdb's copy has only in-frame clones and leaves some out. Clone size and the V and J calls come from that table; the DNA yielded D and trimming. The table has 250,000 to 350,000 clones, approximately 89% seen once. Trimming took 6 bases from V and 10 from J, leaving 15 bases between them. The CDR3 sequence is 13 residues long. Germline V gene lookup returns CDR1 SGHAT and CDR2 FQNNGV.

The chain couples TRBV11-2 to TRBJ1-4; D unresolved. The sequencing input was PBMCs or T cells enriched from blood (not recorded which). This sequence was found in a woman between 45 and 60 years old who had been exposed to COVID-19. The CDR3 here is CASSKMVERKLFF. CDR3 nucleotides: TGTGCCAGCAGTAAAATGGTAGAGAGAAAACTGTTTTTT. The full variable domain, rest sourced from reference TRBV11-2 and TRBJ1-4, is EAGVAQSPRYKIIEKRQSVAFWCNPISGHATLYWYQQILGQGPKLLIQFQNNGVVDDSQLPKDRFSAERLKGVDSTLKIQPAKLEDSAVYLCASSKMVERKLFFGSGTQLSVL.